The 14 T cell receptor beta chains in this list originate from one sample, sequenced in a study of blood T cell repertoires in COVID-19 (dated by TCRdb to about 2020). The method was the immunoSEQ multiplex PCR assay. TCRdb re-hosts the immuneACCESS table, in-frame sequences only. Its copies lack some clones; in the studies checked, an unresolved V gene accounts for under half of them, and the cause for the rest is not known. The sample profile shows roughly 69,000 clones; about three quarters of them were found once. The ten largest clonotypes hold approximately 5.1% of the sample. Input material: peripheral blood. The origin of the receptors is a human donor in a cohort sampled during active COVID-19.

The chain combines TRBV5-1 with TRBJ2-5; the match to TRBD1 covers 9 bases. The CDR3 consists of 16 residues. With 4 bases clipped from V and 5 bases from J, the junction kept 12 bases outside the gene matches. Per germline, CDR1 SGHRS and CDR2 YFSETQ. The CDR3 nucleotides read TGCGCCAGCAGCCCGACGAGCGGACAGGGGAAGGAGACCCAGTACTTC. Translating gives CASSPTSGQGKETQYF.

The chain carries TRBV5-1 and TRBJ2-1; D not resolved. The CDR3 runs to 12 residues. Germline V lookup: CDR1 SGHRS, CDR2 YFSETQ. Trimming pared 3 bases from V and 3 bases from J, leaving 4 bases between. The chain's CDR3 is CASSSNYNEQFF. The CDR3 DNA reads TGCGCCAGCAGCTCAAACTACAATGAGCAGTTCTTC.

In its sample, this clone was seen a few times. The V gene is TRBV7-9, the J gene TRBJ2-1, with a possible D match to TRBD2 (6 bases). V lost 5 bases, J lost 5 bases, and 16 bases lay in between. The CDR3 spans 15 residues. Germline lookup yields CDR1 SEHNR and CDR2 FQNEAQ (reference sequence). The CDR3 bases are TGTGCCAGCAGCAAGGGACTGCCGGCAAACAATGAGCAGTTCTTC. Translated: CASSKGLPANNEQFF.

The genes are TRBV12-5 and TRBJ1-2, with D possibly matching TRBD1 (5 bases). Per germline, CDR1 LGHNT and CDR2 FRNRAP. The CDR3 is made up of 14 amino acids. V gave up 4 bases and J gave up 1 base, with 10 bases separating them. CDR3 in amino acids: CASGSRGGNYGYTF. The CDR3 DNA follows: TGTGCTAGTGGTTCCCGGGGGGGTAACTATGGCTACACCTTC.

This CDR3 reads CASSLDGGAFF. CDR3 nucleotide sequence: TGTGCCAGCAGCTTGGATGGGGGGGCTTTCTTT. The genes are TRBV5-6 and TRBJ1-1, with D possibly matching TRBD1 (5 bases). Between the trimmed V and J ends, which lost 0 bases and 11 bases, there was a span of 8 bases. The CDR3 runs 11 residues. Per the germline V gene, CDR1 is SGHDT and CDR2 is YYEEEE.

The CDR3 DNA is TGTGCCAGCACCCCCTCCGGGCGGGGGAATTCACCCCTCCACTTT. As protein: CASTPSGRGNSPLHF. The rearrangement uses TRBV7-2 and TRBJ1-6; D may be TRBD1 (5 bases). Trimming pared 7 bases from V and 7 bases from J, leaving 17 bases between. The CDR3 has 15 residues. Germline CDR1 and CDR2: SGHTA and FQGNSA.

This clone has just one count. The genes are TRBV18 and TRBJ2-4, with unresolved D. In germline, CDR1 is KGHSH, CDR2 LQKENI. The CDR3 consists of 15 residues. The ends were cut back, 0 bases at V and 0 bases at J, with 6 bases in the middle. CDR3 sequence (DNA): TGTGCCAGCTCACCACCATCGGTAGCCAAAAACATTCAGTACTTC. As protein: CASSPPSVAKNIQYF.

The chain recombines TRBV19 with TRBJ1-2; 11 nucleotides agree with TRBD1. The V gene end was trimmed by 3 bases and the J gene end by 8 bases; junction bases not matched to a gene: 5. This CDR3 spans 14 amino acids. Germline values: CDR1 LNHDA, CDR2 SQIVND (reference sequence). The CDR3 loop reads CASSIGQGALGYTF. The DNA for the CDR3 is TGTGCCAGTAGTATTGGACAGGGGGCGTTGGGCTACACCTTC.

The sample holds a few counts of this clone. The chain employs TRBV28 and TRBJ2-2, with D unclear. CDR1 and CDR2 from the germline V gene are MDHEN and SYDVKM. V was trimmed by 4 bases and J by 6 bases, leaving 3 bases between them. This CDR3 region has 11 residues. The CDR3 nucleotides read TGTGCCAGCAGTTACTCCGGGGAGCTGTTTTTT. It is translated as CASSYSGELFF.

In DNA, the CDR3 is TGTGCCAGCAGCTCCCCTCTCGGGGGGAGCGAGACCCAGTACTTC. It specifies CASSSPLGGSETQYF. This chain links TRBV7-9 with TRBJ2-5; the match to TRBD2 covers 7 bases. The CDR3 is 15 residues long. CDR1 is SEHNR, CDR2 FQNEAQ, per germline (reference sequence). V dropped 4 bases and J dropped 5; count of bases not matched to a gene: 10.

This chain links TRBV25-1 with TRBJ2-1; no reliable D call. The CDR3 length is 12 residues. Per germline, CDR1 MGHDK and CDR2 SYGVNS. Trimming removed 4 bases from V and 6 bases from J, with 7 bases in between. In nucleotides, the CDR3 is TGTGCCAGCAGTGCCAACTTCAATGAGCAGTTCTTC. Protein sequence: CASSANFNEQFF.

This chain connects TRBV4-3 to TRBJ1-2, with D hard to call. Germline lookup yields CDR1 LGHNA and CDR2 YSLEER. With 0 bases removed from V and 3 bases from J, the gap between germline ends came to 14 bases. The CDR3 runs to 16 residues. The CDR3 nucleotides read TGCGCCAGCAGCCAAGATTCACTGGGTAGCGACTATGGCTACACCTTC. The encoded protein is CASSQDSLGSDYGYTF.

J is TRBJ2-3 and V is TRBV21-1; the table gives TRBD1 as D, unverified against the DNA. TRBV21-1 is a documented pseudogene. This CDR3 has 16 residues. CDR3 DNA: TGTGCCAGCAGCTCCCGACACGTACAGAGCACAGATACGCAGTATTTT. Translation gives CASSSRHVQSTDTQYF.

The V gene is TRBV28, the J gene TRBJ2-3, with D possibly being TRBD1 (6 bases). V lost 7 bases to trimming and J lost 2 bases, with 19 bases between them. CDR3 length: 16 residues. The germline V gene encodes CDR1 MDHEN and CDR2 SYDVKM. The CDR3 here is CASKRPRAGDTDTQYF. For the CDR3, the DNA is TGTGCCAGCAAGAGGCCCAGGGCAGGGGACACAGATACGCAGTATTTT.